This T cell receptor (beta chain) was recorded in a study of T cell responses to AZD1222 COVID-19 vaccine. This table comes from immunoSEQ multiplex PCR, and its TCRdb copy is limited to in-frame clones, with some not included. The sample records about 120,000 clones, 85% to 90% being singletons. Study conclusions and caveats: Repertoires were collected only later (after the peak T cell response had occurred).

As regards this clone: Antigen specificity is unknown.

The sample was peripheral blood, taken on day 0 of AZD1222 vaccination. The sequence derives from an adult in good health.

CDR3 coding DNA: TGTGCCAGCAGCGAAACACCCGGGGGTTCACCCCTCCACTTT. Its translation is CASSETPGGSPLHF. This chain uses TRBV9 with TRBJ1-6, with D possibly being TRBD1 (5 bases). CDR3 length: 14 amino acids. V was clipped by 3 bases and J by 9 bases, with 13 bases between them. Germline lookup yields CDR1 SGDLS and CDR2 YYNGEE.